The clone carrying this TCR beta chain was detected many times. TCR beta CDR3 regions were amplified from RNA. The TCR CDR3 first-round RT-PCR relied on the HTBI primer set. From the multiplex PCR reads, TCRdb called clonotypes with MiXCR, one entry per CDR3 protein. The profile shows 250,000 to 400,000 distinct CDR3 sequences, approximately 14% of them singletons. This specimen belongs to a study of T cells in Graves' hyperthyroidism and ophthalmopathy. Trimming took 5 bases from V and 3 from J, leaving 9 bases between them. Germline CDR1 SGHVS, CDR2 FQNEAQ. The CDR3 has 13 residues. The V call is TRBV7-8, the J call TRBJ2-3; maybe TRBD1 (5 bases). This TCR was sampled from a woman aged 40-49 years with Graves' ophthalmopathy. Sequencing input: blood. Here the CDR3 reads CASSPRQTDTQYF. The DNA of the CDR3 is TGTGCCAGCAGCCCTCGACAGACAGATACGCAGTATTTT.